This TCR beta chain is from a study of T cells in localized non-small cell lung cancer. Findings and caveats of the study: Longer overall survival was associated with a higher density of T cells in the blood. Adjacent lung was found to contain a median around 58 of the top 100 tumor clones.

The germline V and J ends were trimmed by 7 bases and 0 bases, with 9 bases remaining between them. Germline lookup yields CDR1 MNHNS and CDR2 SASEGT. CDR3 length: 14 amino acids. Assay used: immunoSEQ multiplex PCR; TCRdb lists only in-frame clones, some missing. The sample comprises 38,000 or so clones, around 81% of which are singletons, and around 6.6% rests with the top ten. About this clone itself: The antigen remains undetermined.

Sequencing was performed on peripheral blood mononuclear cells, taken before any cancer treatment. This TCR was recovered from a male donor aged 60 or older with stage II lung adenocarcinoma. V is TRBV6-1 and J is TRBJ1-4; perhaps TRBD1 as D (6 bases). In nucleotides, the CDR3 is TGTGCCAGCACTAACAGGGCAACTAATGAAAAACTGTTTTTT. It specifies CASTNRATNEKLFF.